This TCR beta chain was sequenced in a study of blood T cells in healthy people across ages. CDR3 length: 15 amino acids. Germline V gives CDR1 SQVTM, CDR2 ANQGSEA. Trimming pared 5 bases from V and 1 base from J, leaving 17 bases between. Points from the study as a whole: Changes in expanded clonotypes were possibly confounded, as the CMV status of donors was unknown.

Regarding this clonotype: Its matching antigen is unknown.

A second PCR, run for roughly 7 to 12 cycles, used a sample-barcoded 5' primer plus a J-beta primer mix. TCRdb reanalysed the 5' RACE reads using MiXCR and keeps one entry per CDR3 protein. The data show more than 650,000 distinct CDR3 sequences, with about 26% seen just once and 3% held by the top ten. Isolation recovered at least 6.5 million PBMCs from every sample. This same sample was also part of a study on T cells of mothers and their children. From that second work: All donors were healthy and Caucasian; they were a few mothers and their six children. When the second PCR was run, its M1S primer added sample barcodes and 2-4 random nucleotides.

The source of this sequence is a boy between 5 and 17 years old in good health. V and J are TRBV29-1 and TRBJ2-5; no clear D. Source material: blood. The CDR3 reads CSVSETPNPQETQYF. Written as DNA, the CDR3 is TGCAGCGTTTCCGAGACTCCCAATCCCCAAGAGACCCAGTACTTC.